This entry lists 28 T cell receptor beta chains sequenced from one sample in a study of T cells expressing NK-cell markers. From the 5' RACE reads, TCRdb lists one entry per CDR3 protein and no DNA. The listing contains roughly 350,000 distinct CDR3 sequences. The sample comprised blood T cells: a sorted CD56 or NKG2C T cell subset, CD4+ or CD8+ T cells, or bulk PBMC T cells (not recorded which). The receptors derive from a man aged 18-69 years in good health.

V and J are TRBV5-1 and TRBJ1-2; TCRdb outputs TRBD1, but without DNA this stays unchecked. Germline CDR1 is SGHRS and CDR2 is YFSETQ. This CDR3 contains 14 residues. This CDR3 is CASSLSARGSGYTF.

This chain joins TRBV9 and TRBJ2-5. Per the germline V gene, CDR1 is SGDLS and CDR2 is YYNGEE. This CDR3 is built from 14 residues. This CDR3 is CASSVGGTQETQYF.

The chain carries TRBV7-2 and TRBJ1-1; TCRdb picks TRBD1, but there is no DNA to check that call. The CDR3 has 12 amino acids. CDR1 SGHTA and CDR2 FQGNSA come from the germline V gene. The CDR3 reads CASSLGGYGAFF.

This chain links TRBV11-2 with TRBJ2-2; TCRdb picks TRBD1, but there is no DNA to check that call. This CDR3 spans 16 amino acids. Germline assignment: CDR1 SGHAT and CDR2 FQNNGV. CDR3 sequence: CASSFRQGANTGELFF.

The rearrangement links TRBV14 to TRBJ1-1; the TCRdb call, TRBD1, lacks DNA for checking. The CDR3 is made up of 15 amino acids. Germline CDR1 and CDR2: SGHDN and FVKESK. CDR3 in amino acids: CASSFSRGPNTEAFF. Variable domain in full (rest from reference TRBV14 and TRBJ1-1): EAGVTQFPSHSVIEKGQTVTLRCDPISGHDNLYWYRRVMGKEIKFLLHFVKESKQDESGMPNNRFLAERTGGTYSTLKVQPAELEDSGVYFCASSFSRGPNTEAFFGQGTRLTVV.

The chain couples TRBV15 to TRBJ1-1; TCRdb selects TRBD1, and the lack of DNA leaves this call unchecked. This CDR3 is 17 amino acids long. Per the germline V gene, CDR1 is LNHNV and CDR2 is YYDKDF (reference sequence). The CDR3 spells CATSRGFGQGPRGGTFF.

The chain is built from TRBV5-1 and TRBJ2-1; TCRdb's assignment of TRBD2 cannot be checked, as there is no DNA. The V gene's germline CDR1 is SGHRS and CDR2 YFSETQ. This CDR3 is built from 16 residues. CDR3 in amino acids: CASSLVPSGVYNEQFF.

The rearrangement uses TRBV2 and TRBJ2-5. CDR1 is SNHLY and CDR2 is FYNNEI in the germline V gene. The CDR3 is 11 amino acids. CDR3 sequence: CASRDLKTQYF.

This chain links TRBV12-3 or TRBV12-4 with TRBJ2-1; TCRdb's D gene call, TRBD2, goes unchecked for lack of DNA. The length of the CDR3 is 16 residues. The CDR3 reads CASSLGLAGVYNEQFF.

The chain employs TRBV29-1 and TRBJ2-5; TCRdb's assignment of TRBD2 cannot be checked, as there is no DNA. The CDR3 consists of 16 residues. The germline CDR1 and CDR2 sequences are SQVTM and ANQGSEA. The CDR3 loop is CSVEIGSSGDQETQYF.

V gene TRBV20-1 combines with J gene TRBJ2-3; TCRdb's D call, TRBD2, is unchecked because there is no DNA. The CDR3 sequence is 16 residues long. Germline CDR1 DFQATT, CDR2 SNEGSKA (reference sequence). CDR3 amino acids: CSAGEGTSGVADTQYF.

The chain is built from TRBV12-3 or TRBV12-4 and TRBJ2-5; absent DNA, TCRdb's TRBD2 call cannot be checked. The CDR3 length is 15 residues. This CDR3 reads CASSLGRALTETQYF.

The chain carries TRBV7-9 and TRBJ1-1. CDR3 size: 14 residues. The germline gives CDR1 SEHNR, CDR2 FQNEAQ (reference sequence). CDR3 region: CASSLGDLNTEAFF.

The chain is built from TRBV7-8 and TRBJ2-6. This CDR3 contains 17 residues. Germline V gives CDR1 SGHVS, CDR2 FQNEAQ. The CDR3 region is CASSPYHELGGANVLTF.

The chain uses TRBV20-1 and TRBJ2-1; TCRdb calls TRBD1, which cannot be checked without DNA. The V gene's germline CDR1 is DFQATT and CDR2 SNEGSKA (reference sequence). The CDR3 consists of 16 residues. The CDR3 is CSASEFGGPSYNEQFF.

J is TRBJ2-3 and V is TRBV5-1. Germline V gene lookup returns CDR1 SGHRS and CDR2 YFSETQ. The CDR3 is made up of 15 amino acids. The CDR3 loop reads CASSLRTHSTDTQYF.

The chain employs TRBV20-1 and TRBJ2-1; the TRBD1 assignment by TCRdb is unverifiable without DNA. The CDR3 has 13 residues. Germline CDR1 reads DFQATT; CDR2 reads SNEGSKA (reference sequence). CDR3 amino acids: CSLAGAPVDEQFF.

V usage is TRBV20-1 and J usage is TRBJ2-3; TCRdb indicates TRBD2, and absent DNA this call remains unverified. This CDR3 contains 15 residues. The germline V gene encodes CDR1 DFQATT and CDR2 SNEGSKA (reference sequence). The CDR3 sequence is CSAPVVTSGTDTQYF.

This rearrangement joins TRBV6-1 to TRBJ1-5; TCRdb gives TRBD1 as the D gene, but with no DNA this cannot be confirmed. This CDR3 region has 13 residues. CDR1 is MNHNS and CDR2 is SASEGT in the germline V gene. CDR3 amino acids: CASRGTNNQPQHF.

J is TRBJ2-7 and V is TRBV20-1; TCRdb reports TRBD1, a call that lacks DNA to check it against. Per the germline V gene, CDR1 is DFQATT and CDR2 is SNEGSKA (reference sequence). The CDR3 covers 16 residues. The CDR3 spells CSASGTGGSVGYEQYF.

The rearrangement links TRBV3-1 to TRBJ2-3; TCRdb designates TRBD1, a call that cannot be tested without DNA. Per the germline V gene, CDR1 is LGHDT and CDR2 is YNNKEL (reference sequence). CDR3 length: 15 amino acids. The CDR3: CASSPSGTSGDTQYF.

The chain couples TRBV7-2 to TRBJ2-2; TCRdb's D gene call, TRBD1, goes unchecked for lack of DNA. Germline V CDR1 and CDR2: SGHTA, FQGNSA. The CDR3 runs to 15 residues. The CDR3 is CASSSGVGDTGELFF.

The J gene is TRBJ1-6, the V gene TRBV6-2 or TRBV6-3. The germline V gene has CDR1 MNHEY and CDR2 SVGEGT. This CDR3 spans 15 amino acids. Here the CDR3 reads CAISSGGVWNSPLHF.

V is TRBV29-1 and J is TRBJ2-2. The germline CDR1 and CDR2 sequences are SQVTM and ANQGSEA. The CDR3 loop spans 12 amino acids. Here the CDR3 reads CSVDSLDGELFF.

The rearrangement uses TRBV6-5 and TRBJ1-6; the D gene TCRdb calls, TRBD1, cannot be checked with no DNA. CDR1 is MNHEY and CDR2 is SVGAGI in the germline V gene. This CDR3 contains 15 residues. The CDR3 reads CASSYSVPHNSPLHF.

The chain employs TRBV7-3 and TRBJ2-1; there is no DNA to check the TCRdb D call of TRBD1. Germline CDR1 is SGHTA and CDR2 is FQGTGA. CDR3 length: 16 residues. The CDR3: CASSSLDRGLYNEQFF.

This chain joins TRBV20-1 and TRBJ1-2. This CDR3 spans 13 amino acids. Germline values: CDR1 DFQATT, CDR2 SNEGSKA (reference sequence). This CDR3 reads CSARLGVDYGYTF.

CDR3 in amino acids: CASSLKWLAGGETQYF. The chain carries TRBV5-4 and TRBJ2-5; as DNA is missing, the TRBD2 call by TCRdb cannot be tested. The length of the CDR3 is 16 residues. The germline CDR1 and CDR2 sequences are SGHNT and YYREEE (reference sequence).